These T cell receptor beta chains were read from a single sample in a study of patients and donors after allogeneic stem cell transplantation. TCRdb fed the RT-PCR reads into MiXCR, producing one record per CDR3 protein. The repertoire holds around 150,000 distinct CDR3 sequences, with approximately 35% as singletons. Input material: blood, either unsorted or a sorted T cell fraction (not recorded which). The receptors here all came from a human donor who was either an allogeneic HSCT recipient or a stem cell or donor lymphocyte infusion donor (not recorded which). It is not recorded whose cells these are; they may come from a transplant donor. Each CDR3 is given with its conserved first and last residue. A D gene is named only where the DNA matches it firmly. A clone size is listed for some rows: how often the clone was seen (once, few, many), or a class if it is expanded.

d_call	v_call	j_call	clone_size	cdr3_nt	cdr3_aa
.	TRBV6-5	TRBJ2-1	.	TGTGCCAGCAGTTACTCGTTACAGGGCTCCTACAATGAGCAGTTCTTC	CASSYSLQGSYNEQFF
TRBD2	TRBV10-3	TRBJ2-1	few	TGTGCCATCACCTCTCTAGCGGGGAACAGTGAGCAGTTCTTC	CAITSLAGNSEQFF
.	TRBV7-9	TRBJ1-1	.	TGTGCCTCCACCACAGGGTCAGGAGCTTTCTTT	CASTTGSGAFF
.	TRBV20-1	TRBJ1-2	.	TGCAGTGCTTCCTCAGCAGGCCACTATGGCTACACCTTC	CSASSAGHYGYTF
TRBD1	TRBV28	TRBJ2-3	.	TGTGCCAGCAGTTCCGGACAGGGTTTCACAGATACGCAGTATTTT	CASSSGQGFTDTQYF
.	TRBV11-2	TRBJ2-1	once	TGTGCCAGCAGCTTAAACGGGGTTGGGAGCTCCTACAATGAGCAGTTCTTC	CASSLNGVGSSYNEQFF
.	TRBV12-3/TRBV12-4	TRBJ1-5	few	TGTGCCAGCAGCAAACAGGGAGGGAGCAATCAGCCCCAGCATTTT	CASSKQGGSNQPQHF
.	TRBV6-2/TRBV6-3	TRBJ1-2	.	TGTGCCAGCAAATTACAGGGAAGGGATGGCTACACCTTC	CASKLQGRDGYTF
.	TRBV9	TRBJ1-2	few	TGTGCCAGCAGCGTAGAGCCAGGGACGGGCCTGGGAAGTGGCTACACCTTC	CASSVEPGTGLGSGYTF
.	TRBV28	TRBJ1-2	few	TGTGCCAGCAGTTTCCTTGGCGGGGGCGGCCTTAACTATGGCTACACCTTC	CASSFLGGGGLNYGYTF
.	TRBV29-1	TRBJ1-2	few	TGCAGCGTTGAAGGAGGGTATGGCTACACCTTC	CSVEGGYGYTF
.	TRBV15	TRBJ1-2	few	TGTGCCACCACCGGGGGGACTGGCTACACCTTC	CATTGGTGYTF
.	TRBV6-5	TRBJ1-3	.	TGTGCCAGCAGGCGGGCTGGGGGAAACACCATATATTTT	CASRRAGGNTIYF
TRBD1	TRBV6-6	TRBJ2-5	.	TGTGCCAGCAGAGGACAGGGAGAGACCCAGTACTTC	CASRGQGETQYF
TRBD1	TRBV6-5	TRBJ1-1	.	TGTGCCAGCAGCCCGACAGGGGCGCCTGGAGCTTTCTTT	CASSPTGAPGAFF
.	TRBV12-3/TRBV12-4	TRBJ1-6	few	TGTGCCAGCAGTTGGAGGTTTCCCATAAGTTCACCCCTCCACTTT	CASSWRFPISSPLHF
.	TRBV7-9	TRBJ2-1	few	TGTGCCAGCAGACCCAGGGGCAGAAACTCCTACAATGAGCAGTTCTTC	CASRPRGRNSYNEQFF
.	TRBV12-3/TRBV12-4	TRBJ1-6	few	TGTGCCAGCAGTCCCGCGGGGGAGGGGGGTAATTCACCCCTCCACTTT	CASSPAGEGGNSPLHF
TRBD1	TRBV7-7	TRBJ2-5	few	TGTGCTAGCAGCTCAGACAGGGTCGACGAGACCCAGTACTTC	CASSSDRVDETQYF
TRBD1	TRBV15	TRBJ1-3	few	TGTGCCACCAGCAGGGACACAGGGGGTTTGGGAAACACCATATATTTT	CATSRDTGGLGNTIYF
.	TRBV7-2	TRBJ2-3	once	TGTGCCAGCAGCCCCCGCGCGGCTAGCACAGATACGCAGTATTTT	CASSPRAASTDTQYF
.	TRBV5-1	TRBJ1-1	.	TGCGCCAGCAGCTTGCGGGGGGCTAGCACTGAAGCTTTCTTT	CASSLRGASTEAFF
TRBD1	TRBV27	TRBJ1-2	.	TGTGCCAGCAGTCTTAGGGGGCTCGGCTATGGCTACACCTTC	CASSLRGLGYGYTF
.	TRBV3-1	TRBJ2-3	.	TGTGCCAGCAGCCATGGGGGGGCTACAGATACGCAGTATTTT	CASSHGGATDTQYF
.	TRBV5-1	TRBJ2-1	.	TGCGCCAGCAGCCCGGGACCGCTGGGTGAGCAGTTCTTC	CASSPGPLGEQFF
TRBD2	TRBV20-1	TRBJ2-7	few	TGCAGTGCTAGGATAGCGGGGCGCACCTACGAGCAGTACTTC	CSARIAGRTYEQYF
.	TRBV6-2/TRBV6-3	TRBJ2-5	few	TGTGCCAGCAGTTACATCAAGGACAGATCCCAAGAGACCCAGTACTTC	CASSYIKDRSQETQYF
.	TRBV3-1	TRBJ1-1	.	TGTGCCAGCAGCCAAGATCGGGGGGGGCCGGTGAACACTGAAGCTTTCTTT	CASSQDRGGPVNTEAFF
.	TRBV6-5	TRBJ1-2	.	TGTGCCAGCAGCCTAGGCGGTGTTAGCTACTATGGCTACACCTTC	CASSLGGVSYYGYTF
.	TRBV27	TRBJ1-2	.	TGTGCCAGCAGTTTATACGCTCCCCAGGGGCTGGGGTATGGCTACACCTTC	CASSLYAPQGLGYGYTF
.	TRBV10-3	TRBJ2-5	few	TGTGCCATCAGTGAACGAGAAGAGACCCAGTACTTC	CAISEREETQYF
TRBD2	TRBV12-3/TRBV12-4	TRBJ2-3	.	TGTGCCAGCAGTCTTAGCGGGGGGAGCACAGATACGCAGTATTTT	CASSLSGGSTDTQYF
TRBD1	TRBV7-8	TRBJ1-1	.	TGTGCCAGCAGGATGCGAGAGGGGGCGTGGACTGAAGCTTTCTTT	CASRMREGAWTEAFF
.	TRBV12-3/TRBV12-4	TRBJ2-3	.	TGTGCCAGCAGTCCTCAAGATACGCAGTATTTT	CASSPQDTQYF
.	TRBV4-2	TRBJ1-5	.	TGTGCCAGCAGCCTAGATAAGGGGGGCCGGGGGCCCCAGCATTTT	CASSLDKGGRGPQHF
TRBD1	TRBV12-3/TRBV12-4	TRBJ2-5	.	TGTGCCTCCGGAGGGACAGGGGGGGAGACCCAGTACTTC	CASGGTGGETQYF
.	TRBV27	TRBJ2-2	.	TGTGCCAGCCGGAAGGTTTCTGACACCGGGGAGCTGTTTTTT	CASRKVSDTGELFF
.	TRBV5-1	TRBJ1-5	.	TGCGCCAGCAGCTCGGGACCCTTGGAGCAGCCCCAGCATTTT	CASSSGPLEQPQHF
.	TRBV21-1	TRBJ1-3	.	TGTGCCATTTCGCAGGGTTCTGGAAACACCATATATTTT	CAISQGSGNTIYF
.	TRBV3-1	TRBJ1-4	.	TGTGCCAGCAGCTTCGGACCGGCCGCCTCTACTAATGAAAAACTGTTTTTT	CASSFGPAASTNEKLFF
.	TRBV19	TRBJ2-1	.	TGTGCCAGTAGTTTCAACCAACCTAGCATGGGGGGCCGCAATGAGCAGTTCTTC	CASSFNQPSMGGRNEQFF
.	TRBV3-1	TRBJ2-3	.	TGTGCCAGCAGCCATGGGCCCACAGATACGCAGTATTTT	CASSHGPTDTQYF
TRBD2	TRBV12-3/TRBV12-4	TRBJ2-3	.	TGTGCCAGCAGCTCCGGGAGGCCTAGCACAGATACGCAGTATTTT	CASSSGRPSTDTQYF
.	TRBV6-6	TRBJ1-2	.	TGTGCCAGCGGGCTGGACTATGGCTACACCTTC	CASGLDYGYTF
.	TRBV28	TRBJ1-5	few	TGTGCCAGCAGTTTATGGGCAGGGGTGAGTGGTAGCAATCAGCCCCAGCATTTT	CASSLWAGVSGSNQPQHF
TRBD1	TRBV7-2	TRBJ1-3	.	TGTGCCAGCAGCTTTACAGGGGCCTCTGGAAACACCATATATTTT	CASSFTGASGNTIYF
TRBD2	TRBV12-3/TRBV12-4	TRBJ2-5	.	TGTGCCAGTGGACTAGAGGAAGAGACCCAGTACTTC	CASGLEEETQYF
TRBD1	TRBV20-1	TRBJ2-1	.	TGCAGTGCCCAGGGGGTAAATGAGCAGTTCTTC	CSAQGVNEQFF
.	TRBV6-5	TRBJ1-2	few	TGTGCCAGCAGTTACTCGAACCCCGAGGGTGGCTACACCTTC	CASSYSNPEGGYTF
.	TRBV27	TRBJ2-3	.	TGTGCCAGCAGTCTGGGACCGCAGGGAGATACGCAGTATTTT	CASSLGPQGDTQYF
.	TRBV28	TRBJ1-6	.	TGTGCCAGCAGCCTTAGTCTCTATAATTCACCCCTCCACTTT	CASSLSLYNSPLHF